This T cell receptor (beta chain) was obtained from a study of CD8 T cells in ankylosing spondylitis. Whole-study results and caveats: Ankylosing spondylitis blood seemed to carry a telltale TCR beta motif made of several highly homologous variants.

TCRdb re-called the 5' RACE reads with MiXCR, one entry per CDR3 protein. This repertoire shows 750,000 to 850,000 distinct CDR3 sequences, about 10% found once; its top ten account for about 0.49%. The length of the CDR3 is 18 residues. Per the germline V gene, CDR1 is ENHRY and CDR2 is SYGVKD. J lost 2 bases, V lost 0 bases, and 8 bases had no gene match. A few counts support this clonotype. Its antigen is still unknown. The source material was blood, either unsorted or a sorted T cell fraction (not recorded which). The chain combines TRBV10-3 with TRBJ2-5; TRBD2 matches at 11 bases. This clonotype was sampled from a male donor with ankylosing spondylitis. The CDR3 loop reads CAISESTGASGRQETQYF. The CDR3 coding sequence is TGTGCCATCAGTGAGTCGACAGGCGCTAGCGGGAGGCAAGAGACCCAGTACTTC.